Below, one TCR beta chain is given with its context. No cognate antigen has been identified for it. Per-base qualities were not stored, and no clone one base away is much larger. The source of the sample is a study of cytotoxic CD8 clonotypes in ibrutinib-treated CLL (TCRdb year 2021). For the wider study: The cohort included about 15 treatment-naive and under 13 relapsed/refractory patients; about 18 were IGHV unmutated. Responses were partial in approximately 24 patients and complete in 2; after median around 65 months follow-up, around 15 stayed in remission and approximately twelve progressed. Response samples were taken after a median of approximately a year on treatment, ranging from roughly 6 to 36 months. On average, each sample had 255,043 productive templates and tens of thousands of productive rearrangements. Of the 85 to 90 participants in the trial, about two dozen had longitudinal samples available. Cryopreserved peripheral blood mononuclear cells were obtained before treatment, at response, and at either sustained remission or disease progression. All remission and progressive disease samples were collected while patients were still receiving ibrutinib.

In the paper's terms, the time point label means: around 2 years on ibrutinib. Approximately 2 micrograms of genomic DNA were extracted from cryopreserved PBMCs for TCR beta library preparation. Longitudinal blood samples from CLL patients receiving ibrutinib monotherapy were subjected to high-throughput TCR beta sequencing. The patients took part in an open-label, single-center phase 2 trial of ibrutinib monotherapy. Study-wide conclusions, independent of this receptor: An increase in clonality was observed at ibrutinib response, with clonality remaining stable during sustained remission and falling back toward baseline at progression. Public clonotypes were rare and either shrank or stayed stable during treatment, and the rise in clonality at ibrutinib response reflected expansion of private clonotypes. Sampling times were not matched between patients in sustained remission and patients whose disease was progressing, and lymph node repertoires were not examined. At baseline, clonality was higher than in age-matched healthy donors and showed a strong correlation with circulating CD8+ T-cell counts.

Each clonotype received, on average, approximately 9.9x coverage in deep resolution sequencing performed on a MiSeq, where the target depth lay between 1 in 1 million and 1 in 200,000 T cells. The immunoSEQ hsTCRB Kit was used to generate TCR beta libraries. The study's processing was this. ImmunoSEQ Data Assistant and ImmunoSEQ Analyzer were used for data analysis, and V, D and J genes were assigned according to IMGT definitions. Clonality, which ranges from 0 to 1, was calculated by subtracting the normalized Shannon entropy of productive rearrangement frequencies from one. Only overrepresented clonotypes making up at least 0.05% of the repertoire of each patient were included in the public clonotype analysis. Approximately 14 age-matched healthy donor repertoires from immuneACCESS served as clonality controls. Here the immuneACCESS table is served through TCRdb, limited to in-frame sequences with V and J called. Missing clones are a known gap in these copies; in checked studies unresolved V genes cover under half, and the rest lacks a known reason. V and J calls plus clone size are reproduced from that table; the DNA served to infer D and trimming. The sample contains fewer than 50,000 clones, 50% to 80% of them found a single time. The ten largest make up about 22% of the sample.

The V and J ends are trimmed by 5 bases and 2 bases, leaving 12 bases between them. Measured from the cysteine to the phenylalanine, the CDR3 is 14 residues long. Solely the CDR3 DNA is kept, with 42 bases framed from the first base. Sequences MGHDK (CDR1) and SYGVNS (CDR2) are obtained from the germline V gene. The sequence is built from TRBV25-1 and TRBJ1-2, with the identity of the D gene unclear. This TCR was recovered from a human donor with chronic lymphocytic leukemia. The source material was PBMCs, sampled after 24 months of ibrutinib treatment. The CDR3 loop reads CASSKGLENYGYTF. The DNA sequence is TGTGCCAGCAGTAAGGGCTTGGAGAACTATGGCTACACCTTC.